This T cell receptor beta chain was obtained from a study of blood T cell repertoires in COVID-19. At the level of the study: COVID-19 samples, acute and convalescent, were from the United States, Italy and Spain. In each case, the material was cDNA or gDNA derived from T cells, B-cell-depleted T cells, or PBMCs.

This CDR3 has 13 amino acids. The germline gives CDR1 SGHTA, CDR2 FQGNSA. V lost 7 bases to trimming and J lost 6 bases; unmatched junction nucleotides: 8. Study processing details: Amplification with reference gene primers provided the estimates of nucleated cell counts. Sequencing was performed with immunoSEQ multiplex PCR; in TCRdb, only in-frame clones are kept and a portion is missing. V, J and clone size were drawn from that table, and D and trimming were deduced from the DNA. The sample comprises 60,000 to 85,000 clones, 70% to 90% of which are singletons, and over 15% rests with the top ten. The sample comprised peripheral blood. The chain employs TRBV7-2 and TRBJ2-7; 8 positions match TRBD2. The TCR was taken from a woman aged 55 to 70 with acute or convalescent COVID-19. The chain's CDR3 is CASNSREGGEQYF. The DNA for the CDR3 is TGTGCCAGCAACTCACGGGAGGGGGGCGAGCAGTACTTC.